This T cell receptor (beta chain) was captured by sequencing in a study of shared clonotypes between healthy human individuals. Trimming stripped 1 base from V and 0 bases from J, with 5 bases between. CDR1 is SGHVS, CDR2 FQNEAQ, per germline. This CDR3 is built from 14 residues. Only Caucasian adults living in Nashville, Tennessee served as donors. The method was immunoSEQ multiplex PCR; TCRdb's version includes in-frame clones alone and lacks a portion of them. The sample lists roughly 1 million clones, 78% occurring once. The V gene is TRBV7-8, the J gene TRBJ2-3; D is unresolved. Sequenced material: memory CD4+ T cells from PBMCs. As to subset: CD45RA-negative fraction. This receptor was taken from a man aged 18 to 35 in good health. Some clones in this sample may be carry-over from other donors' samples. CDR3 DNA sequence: TGTGCCAGCAGCTTAGAACGAAGCACAGATACGCAGTATTTT. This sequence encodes CASSLERSTDTQYF.